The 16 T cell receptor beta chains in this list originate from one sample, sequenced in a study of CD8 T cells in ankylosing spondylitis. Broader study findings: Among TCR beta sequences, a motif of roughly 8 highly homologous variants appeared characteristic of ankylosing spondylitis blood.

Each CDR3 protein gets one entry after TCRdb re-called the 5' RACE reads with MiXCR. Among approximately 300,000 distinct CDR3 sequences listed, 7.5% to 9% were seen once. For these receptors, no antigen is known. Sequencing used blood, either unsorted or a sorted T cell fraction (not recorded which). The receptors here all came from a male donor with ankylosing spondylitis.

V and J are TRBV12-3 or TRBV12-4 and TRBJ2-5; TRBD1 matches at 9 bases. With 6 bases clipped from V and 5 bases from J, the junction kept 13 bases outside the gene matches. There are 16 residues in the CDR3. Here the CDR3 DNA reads TGTGCCAGCAGCATCTACAGGGGGCAGTTGATGGAGACCCAGTACTTC. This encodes CASSIYRGQLMETQYF.

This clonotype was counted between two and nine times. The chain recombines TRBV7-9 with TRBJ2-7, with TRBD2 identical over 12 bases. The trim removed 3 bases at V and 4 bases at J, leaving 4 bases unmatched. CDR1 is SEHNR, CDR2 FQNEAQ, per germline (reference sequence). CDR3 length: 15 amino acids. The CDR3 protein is CASSFTSGRSYEQYF. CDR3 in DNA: TGTGCCAGCAGCTTTACTAGCGGGAGGTCATACGAGCAGTACTTC.

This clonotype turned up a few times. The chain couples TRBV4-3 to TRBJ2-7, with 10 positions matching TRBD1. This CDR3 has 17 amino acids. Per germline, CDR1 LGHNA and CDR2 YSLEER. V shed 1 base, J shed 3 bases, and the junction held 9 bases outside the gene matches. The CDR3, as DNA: TGCGCCAGCAGCCAAGCCTTGTCCGGGACAGGGGACTACGAGCAGTACTTC. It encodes CASSQALSGTGDYEQYF.

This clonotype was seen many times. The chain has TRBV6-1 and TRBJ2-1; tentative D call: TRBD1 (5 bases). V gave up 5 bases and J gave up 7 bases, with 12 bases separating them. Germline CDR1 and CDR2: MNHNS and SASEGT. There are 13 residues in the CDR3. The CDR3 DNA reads TGTGCCAGCAGTAGGGGTGTGTTGAATGAGCAGTTCTTC. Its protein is CASSRGVLNEQFF.

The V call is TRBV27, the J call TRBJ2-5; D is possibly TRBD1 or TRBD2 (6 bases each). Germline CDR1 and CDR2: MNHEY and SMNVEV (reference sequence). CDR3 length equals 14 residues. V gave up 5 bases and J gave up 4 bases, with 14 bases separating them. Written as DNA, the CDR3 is TGTGCCAGCAGTCGGGGGACACCGAGAGAGACCCAGTACTTC. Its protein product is CASSRGTPRETQYF.

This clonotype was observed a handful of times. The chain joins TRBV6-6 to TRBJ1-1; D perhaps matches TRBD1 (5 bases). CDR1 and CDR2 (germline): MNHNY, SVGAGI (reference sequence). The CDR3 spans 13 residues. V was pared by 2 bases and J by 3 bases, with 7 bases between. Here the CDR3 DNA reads TGTGCCAGCAGTTACCGGGACCACACTGAAGCTTTCTTT. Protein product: CASSYRDHTEAFF.

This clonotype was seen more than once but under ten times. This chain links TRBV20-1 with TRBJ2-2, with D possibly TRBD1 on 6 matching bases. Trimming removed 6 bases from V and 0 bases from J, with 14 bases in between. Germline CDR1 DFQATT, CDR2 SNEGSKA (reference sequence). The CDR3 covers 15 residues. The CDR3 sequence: CSADTGFANTGELFF. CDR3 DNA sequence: TGCAGTGCGGATACAGGGTTCGCGAACACCGGGGAGCTGTTTTTT.

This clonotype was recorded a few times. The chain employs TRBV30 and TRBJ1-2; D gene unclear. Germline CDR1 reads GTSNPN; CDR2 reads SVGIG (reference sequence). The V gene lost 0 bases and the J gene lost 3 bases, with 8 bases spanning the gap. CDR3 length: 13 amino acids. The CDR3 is CAWSVQSHYGYTF. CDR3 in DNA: TGTGCCTGGAGTGTACAAAGTCACTATGGCTACACCTTC. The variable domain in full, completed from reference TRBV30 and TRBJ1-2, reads SQTIHQWPATLVQPVGSPLSLECTVEGTSNPNLYWYRQAAGRGLQLLFYSVGIGQISSEVPQNLSASRPQDRQFILSSKKLLLSDSGFYLCAWSVQSHYGYTFGSGTRLTVV.

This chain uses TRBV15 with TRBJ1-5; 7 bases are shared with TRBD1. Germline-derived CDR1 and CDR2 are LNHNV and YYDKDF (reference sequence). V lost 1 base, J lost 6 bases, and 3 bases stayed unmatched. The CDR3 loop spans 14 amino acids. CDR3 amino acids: CATSRAAGGQPQHF. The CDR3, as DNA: TGTGCCACCAGCAGAGCGGCAGGGGGTCAGCCCCAGCATTTT.

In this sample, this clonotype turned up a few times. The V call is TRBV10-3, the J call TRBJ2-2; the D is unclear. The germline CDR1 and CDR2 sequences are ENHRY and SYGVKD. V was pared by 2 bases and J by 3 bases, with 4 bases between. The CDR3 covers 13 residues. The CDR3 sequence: CAISERDTGELFF. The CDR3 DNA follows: TGTGCCATCAGTGAGAGGGACACCGGGGAGCTGTTTTTT.

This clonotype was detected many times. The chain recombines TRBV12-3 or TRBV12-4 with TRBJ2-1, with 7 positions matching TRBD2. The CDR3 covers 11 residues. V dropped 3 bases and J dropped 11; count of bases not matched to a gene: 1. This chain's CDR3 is CASSFGTKQFF. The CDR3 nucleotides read TGTGCCAGCAGTTTTGGGACTAAGCAGTTCTTC.

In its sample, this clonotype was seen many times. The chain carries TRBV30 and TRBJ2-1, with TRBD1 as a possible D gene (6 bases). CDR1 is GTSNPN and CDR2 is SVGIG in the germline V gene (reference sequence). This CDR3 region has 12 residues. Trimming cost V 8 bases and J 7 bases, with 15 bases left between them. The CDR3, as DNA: TGTGCCGGACAGCCGGGGCTAAATGAGCAGTTCTTC. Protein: CAGQPGLNEQFF.

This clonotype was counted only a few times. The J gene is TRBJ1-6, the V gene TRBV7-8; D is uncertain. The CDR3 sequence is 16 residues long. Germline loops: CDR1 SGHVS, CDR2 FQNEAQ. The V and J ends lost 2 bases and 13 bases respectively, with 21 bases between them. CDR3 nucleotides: TGTGCCAGCAGCTTATCGCGAGATCCAAACCCCCTCCCCCTCCACTTT. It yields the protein CASSLSRDPNPLPLHF. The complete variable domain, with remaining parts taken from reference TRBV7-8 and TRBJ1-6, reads GAGVSQSPRYKVAKRGQDVALRCDPISGHVSLFWYQQALGQGPEFLTYFQNEAQLDKSGLPSDRFFAERPEGSVSTLKIQRTQQEDSAVYLCASSLSRDPNPLPLHFGNGTRLTVT.

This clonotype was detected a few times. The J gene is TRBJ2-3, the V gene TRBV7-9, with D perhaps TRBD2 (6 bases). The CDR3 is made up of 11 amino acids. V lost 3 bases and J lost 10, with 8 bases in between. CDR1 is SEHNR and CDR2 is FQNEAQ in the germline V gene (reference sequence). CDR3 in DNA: TGTGCCAGCAGCTTGACTAGTGCGCAGTATTTT. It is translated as CASSLTSAQYF.

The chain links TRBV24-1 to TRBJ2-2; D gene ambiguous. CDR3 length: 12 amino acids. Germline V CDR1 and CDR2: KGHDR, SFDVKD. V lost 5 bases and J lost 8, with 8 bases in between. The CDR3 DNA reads TGTGCCACCAGTGCCCTTGGGGGGGAGCTGTTTTTT. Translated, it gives CATSALGGELFF.

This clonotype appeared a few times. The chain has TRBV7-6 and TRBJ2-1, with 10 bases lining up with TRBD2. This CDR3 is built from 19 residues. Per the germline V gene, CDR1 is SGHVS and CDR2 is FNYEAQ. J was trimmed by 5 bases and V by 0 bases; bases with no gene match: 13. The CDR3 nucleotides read TGTGCCAGCAGCTTAGCCGACAGGGGTGCGGGACTAGCGCACAATGAGCAGTTCTTC. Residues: CASSLADRGAGLAHNEQFF.